These 17 T cell receptor beta chains came from one sample sequenced in a study of T cell responses to AZD1222 COVID-19 vaccine. Only in-frame clones appear in the TCRdb table, and some are missing; sequencing was by immunoSEQ multiplex PCR. The sample has tens of thousands of clones; approximately 80% are singletons. This sample comprised peripheral blood, obtained on day 0 of AZD1222 vaccination. The receptors here all came from an adult in good health.

The chain recombines TRBV27 with TRBJ2-7, with 9 bases lining up with TRBD2. This CDR3 spans 13 amino acids. The V gene end was trimmed by 4 bases and the J gene end by 6 bases; junction bases not matched to a gene: 4. Germline loops: CDR1 MNHEY, CDR2 SMNVEV (reference sequence). The CDR3 DNA sequence: TGTGCCAGCAGTTCGGGACTAGCTTCCGAGCAGTACTTC. Its translation: CASSSGLASEQYF.

This clone was seen a handful of times. The chain combines TRBV11-3 with TRBJ2-1, with 10 bases identical to TRBD2. Germline V CDR1 and CDR2: SGHNT, YENEEA. The CDR3 totals 13 residues. Trimming cost V 5 bases and J 8 bases; bases outside gene matches: 3. DNA of the CDR3: TGTGCCAGCAGCCCTAGCGGGAGAGATGAGCAGTTCTTC. It encodes CASSPSGRDEQFF. Full variable domain (remainder filled in from reference TRBV11-3 and TRBJ2-1): EAGVVQSPRYKIIEKKQPVAFWCNPISGHNTLYWYLQNLGQGPELLIRYENEEAVDDSQLPKDRFSAERLKGVDSTLKIQPAELGDSAVYLCASSPSGRDEQFFGPGTRLTVL.

Notes on this clone: No DNA is shown, since the ends of the CDR3 on it are uncertain; the CDR3 is the one TCRdb lists. The V gene is TRBV6-5, the J gene TRBJ2-7; TRBD1, the D gene given by the table, was not confirmed from the DNA. In germline, CDR1 is MNHEY, CDR2 SVGAGI. 14 amino acids form the CDR3, both terminal residues included. The CDR3 loop is CASSTSDSLYEQYF.

The chain recombines TRBV7-9 with TRBJ1-1; D is unresolved. The CDR3 totals 15 residues. V was clipped by 5 bases and J by 4 bases, with 17 bases between them. Looked up from germline, CDR1 is SEHNR and CDR2 is FQNEAQ (reference sequence). CDR3 residues: CASSPDRVMGTEAFF. The CDR3 coding sequence is TGTGCCAGCAGCCCCGATAGGGTAATGGGCACTGAAGCTTTCTTT.

The genes are TRBV5-8 and TRBJ1-6; no clear D gene. CDR3 length: 16 residues. The germline V gene encodes CDR1 SGHTS and CDR2 YDEGEE. Trimming left V 0 bases short and J 10 bases short, with 17 bases between. The chain's CDR3 is CASSLERGRPLSPLHF. CDR3 nucleotide sequence: TGTGCCAGCAGCTTGGAACGTGGCAGGCCATTGTCACCCCTCCACTTT.

V is TRBV28 and J is TRBJ2-7; possibly TRBD2 for D (6 bases). Germline loops: CDR1 MDHEN, CDR2 SYDVKM. The CDR3 is 11 residues long. The germline V and J ends were trimmed by 8 bases and 7 bases, with 12 bases remaining between them. This CDR3 is CASGLGGEQYF. The CDR3 DNA reads as TGTGCCAGCGGGCTCGGGGGAGAGCAGTACTTC.

This chain links TRBV6-1 with TRBJ1-5, with D hard to call. This CDR3 is built from 15 residues. The V gene lost 0 bases and the J gene lost 3 bases, with 9 bases spanning the gap. Per the germline V gene, CDR1 is MNHNS and CDR2 is SASEGT. CDR3 nucleotides: TGTGCCAGCAGTGAAGCGCCGGGAAACAATCAGCCCCAGCATTTT. Its translation: CASSEAPGNNQPQHF.

The gene calls are TRBV11-1 and TRBJ1-4; D call uncertain. Germline CDR1 is SGHAT and CDR2 is FQDESV (reference sequence). The V end was cut by 5 bases, the J end by 5 bases, with 9 bases between. The CDR3 runs 13 residues. This chain's CDR3 is CASSPDRNEKLFF. Written as DNA, the CDR3 is TGTGCCAGCAGCCCGGACCGAAATGAAAAACTGTTTTTT.

The chain carries TRBV29-1 and TRBJ1-1; 9 bases match TRBD1. J gave up 7 bases and V 7 bases, and 10 bases lay outside the gene matches. The CDR3 is made up of 13 amino acids. Germline V gene sequence: CDR1 SQVTM, CDR2 ANQGSEA. CDR3 in amino acids: CSAAGQGGGEAFF. Here the CDR3 DNA reads TGCAGCGCCGCGGGACAGGGAGGAGGTGAAGCTTTCTTT.

The chain links TRBV5-1 to TRBJ1-1; 9 bases line up with TRBD1. The CDR3 sequence is 16 residues long. With 5 bases clipped from V and 0 bases from J, the junction kept 8 bases outside the gene matches. Germline values: CDR1 SGHRS, CDR2 YFSETQ. The CDR3 reads CASRPGTGTMNTEAFF. The CDR3, as DNA: TGCGCCAGCAGGCCCGGGACAGGGACCATGAACACTGAAGCTTTCTTT.

This clone was detected a few times. The chain recombines TRBV12-3 or TRBV12-4 with TRBJ2-7; D possibly corresponds to TRBD1 (5 bases). V shed 2 bases and J shed 2 bases, with 7 bases lying between them. This CDR3 region has 13 residues. CDR3 loop: CASSLRGTYEQYV. The CDR3, as DNA: TGTGCCAGCAGTTTAAGGGGTACCTACGAGCAGTACGTC.

The chain couples TRBV9 to TRBJ2-2; maybe TRBD1 (5 bases). Germline CDR1 reads SGDLS; CDR2 reads YYNGEE. The CDR3 extends over 16 amino acids. V was pared by 0 bases and J by 0 bases, with 9 bases between. The CDR3 loop is CASSVAGRSNTGELFF. In DNA form, the CDR3 reads TGTGCCAGCAGCGTAGCAGGGCGGTCGAACACCGGGGAGCTGTTTTTT.

DNA of the CDR3: TGTGCCATCCGCGCAGAGGTGCGGACTGAAGCTTTCTTT. This codes for CAIRAEVRTEAFF. The rearrangement uses TRBV10-3 and TRBJ1-1; D is ambiguous. In germline, CDR1 is ENHRY, CDR2 SYGVKD. The V end was cut by 8 bases, the J end by 5 bases, with 15 bases between. The CDR3 runs 13 residues.

This chain connects TRBV10-3 to TRBJ1-2, with TRBD1 as a possible D gene (5 bases). The germline V gene encodes CDR1 ENHRY and CDR2 SYGVKD. V was trimmed by 6 bases and J by 6 bases, leaving 14 bases between them. The length of the CDR3 is 13 residues. The CDR3 region has the DNA TGTGCCATCAGCTTCAGGGAATTGGATGGCTACACCTTC. The encoded protein is CAISFRELDGYTF.

The J gene is TRBJ1-2, the V gene TRBV2; maybe TRBD1 (5 bases). The V end lost 3 bases, the J end lost 0 bases, and 11 bases lay between the germline ends. The CDR3 consists of 15 residues. Germline V lookup: CDR1 SNHLY, CDR2 FYNNEI. CDR3 in DNA: TGTGCCAGCAGTGATATCGGGGCCCCTAACTATGGCTACACCTTC. Translated: CASSDIGAPNYGYTF.

The gene calls are TRBV20-1 and TRBJ1-1, with 8 bases fitting TRBD1. The CDR3 runs to 11 residues. The ends lost 6 bases at V and 11 bases at J; junction bases unmatched: 8. The germline gives CDR1 DFQATT, CDR2 SNEGSKA (reference sequence). The CDR3 protein is CSAFGQGPAFF. The CDR3 DNA sequence: TGCAGTGCCTTCGGACAGGGTCCTGCTTTCTTT.

This clone was counted once. The J gene is TRBJ2-2, the V gene TRBV11-2; D is undetermined. V lost 4 bases to trimming and J lost 2 bases, with 11 bases between them. Germline-derived CDR1 and CDR2 are SGHAT and FQNNGV. This CDR3 has 15 amino acids. The CDR3: CASSSPLYNTGELFF. The CDR3 DNA is TGTGCCAGCAGCTCCCCTCTTTACAACACCGGGGAGCTGTTTTTT.